This T cell receptor beta chain emerged from a study of T cell responses to AZD1222 COVID-19 vaccine. With regard to this clone: As yet, its antigen is unknown.

The length of the CDR3 is 13 residues. Germline V lookup: CDR1 LGHDT, CDR2 YNNKEL (reference sequence). Trimming stripped 1 base from V and 4 bases from J, with 7 bases between. Study-wide results and limits: It should be noted that donors were predominantly white British and more often female, and clonal diversity was possibly underestimated. Baseline testing showed seropositivity in only a handful of AZD1222 recipients. Reportedly, close to half of spike-specific TCRs are directed against unmutated variant regions.

Clones were sequenced by immunoSEQ multiplex PCR, and TCRdb holds only the in-frame ones, with some missing. The sample includes more than 60,000 clones, roughly 87% of them seen just once. Source: peripheral blood, taken on day 0 of AZD1222 vaccination. This chain links TRBV3-1 (or the pseudogene TRBV3-2) with TRBJ1-2; the D gene is possibly TRBD1 (5 bases). This clonotype originated in an adult in good health. CDR3 DNA sequence: TGTGCCAGCAGCCAAGGACAGAGCTATGGCTACACCTTC. It yields the protein CASSQGQSYGYTF.